This T cell receptor (beta chain) was sequenced during a study of OX40 agonist ivuxolimab in advanced cancers. Background on the study: People who had prior anti-PD-1, anti-PD-L1 or anti-CTLA-4 therapy could take part, and approximately 43% had some.

Remarks on this clone: The antigen is not known.

Measured with immunoSEQ multiplex PCR; TCRdb has only the in-frame clones, and not every one. Here the sample spans approximately 61,000 clones, 75% to 90% being singletons. Study-wide results and caveats: Researchers did not establish what antigens the expanded peripheral T cells target.

The sequence derives from an adult with an advanced solid tumor such as melanoma, head and neck, liver or kidney cancer. Sequencing was performed on CD4+ or CD8+ T cells sorted from blood, taken in a trial of the OX40 agonist ivuxolimab.

This CDR3 reads CASSRGLGNYGYTF. CDR3 nucleotide sequence: TGTGCCAGCAGCAGGGGGCTTGGGAACTATGGCTACACCTTC. The V call is TRBV5-8, the J call TRBJ1-2; 7 bases are shared with TRBD1. The V and J ends lost 4 bases and 2 bases, in that order; junction bases with no gene match: 5. The germline V gene encodes CDR1 SGHTS and CDR2 YDEGEE. The length of the CDR3 is 14 residues.